This T cell receptor beta chain was sequenced during a study of T cells after yellow fever vaccination (dated by TCRdb to between 2019 and 2020). Regarding the study in general: The SMART-Seq v4 Ultra Low Input RNA kit was used to prepare libraries from fractions with low cell numbers. Blood samples were taken at several timepoints before and after primary and secondary immunization, and bulk PBMC replicates and cell subsets were isolated. Two healthy male donors, one aged 18 to 30 and one aged 30 to 39 years, were included in the cohort. To follow T-cell clones before and after both primary and booster YFV17D yellow fever vaccination, bulk TCR alpha and beta repertoires underwent longitudinal sequencing.

In light of the paper, this sample's treatment or condition label describes: live attenuated yellow fever vaccine strain. Two biological replicates of bulk PBMCs were collected at each blood-draw timepoint. PBMCs were isolated from peripheral blood using a standard Ficoll-Paque protocol. TriZol was used to extract RNA from bulk PBMCs, CD4 and CD8 fractions, and dextramer-positive and dextramer-negative fractions. The investigation overall reported the following: Most clones expanded after primary vaccination were re-detected after the booster (around 96% of CD4 and approximately 88% of CD8), suggesting broad memory maintenance. Computational filtering was needed because FACS-sorted repertoires could contain abundant contaminating clonotypes from the bulk population. The secondary T-cell response was weaker than the primary response but faster, peaking on day 5 instead of day 15. A small fraction of clonotypes showed up in both the CD4 and CD8 compartments, probably as a result of convergent recombination. Only two donors were included in the study, so the extent to which the findings can be generalized is limited.

The trim is 6 bases for V and 5 bases for J, with a gap of 11 bases between the germline ends. The CDR3 runs 13 residues from the cysteine to the phenylalanine. Only the CDR3 DNA stays, 39 bases, in frame from base 1. CDR1 and CDR2 were assigned from the germline V gene as MNHEY and SVGAGI. Sequencing instrument: Illumina NovaSeq 6000. TCR cDNA was synthesized by 5'RACE template switching, which introduced a universal primer site and unique molecular identifiers. Priming of cDNA synthesis was performed from both the TCR alpha and TCR beta constant segments. Library amplification involved two PCR steps, and the second step added sample barcodes and sequencing adapters. Sequencing of libraries was done on Illumina HiSeq 2500 (2x100 bp) or NovaSeq (2x150 bp). The source study handled its data this way. Reads were demultiplexed and collapsed into UMI consensus sequences with MIGEC, and V(D)J alignment was performed with MiXCR. Using edgeR on replicate PBMC samples, clonotypes were called vaccine-responding if FDR was below 0.01 and the log2 fold change was above 5 up to day 15. CD4 or CD8 identity was assigned to each bulk clonotype according to whether the clonotype was present at higher abundance in the sequenced CD4 repertoire or the sequenced CD8 repertoire. TCRdb trimmed public reads at Q25 via fastp, called clones via MiXCR and kept in-frame beta chains. Entries are consolidated by CDR3 protein sequence, retaining the most common genes and DNA. The V and J calls shown here were made by TCRdb, not taken from the authors' results. Across this sample there are fewer than 450,000 distinct CDR3 sequences, with around 3.9% seen only once. The ten largest clones add up to 20% to 30% of the sample.

This clonotype was seen repeatedly, ten times or more. The specificity of this receptor is unknown. No much larger clone exists at a distance of one base, and base qualities are not known. Recombination linked TRBV6-5 to TRBJ1-5, with TRBD1 tentatively as D gene (5 bases match). The sample in question was PBMCs, obtained 5 days after the yellow fever booster vaccination. The TCR comes from a man younger than 35 who received the YFV17D yellow fever vaccine. The DNA sequence is as follows: TGTGCCAGCAGCCTGGACAAATATCAGCCCCAGCATTTT. The encoded protein is CASSLDKYQPQHF.